This entry is about one T cell receptor (beta chain). This record belongs to a study of blood T cell repertoires in COVID-19. Study-level background: Researchers got acute and convalescent COVID-19 samples from the United States, Italy and Spain. PBMCs, B-cell-depleted T cells, or T cells were the source of the cDNA or gDNA that made up the material.

Authors' analysis steps: Reference gene primer amplification yielded estimated nucleated cell counts. Data came from immunoSEQ multiplex PCR; TCRdb stores just in-frame clones and leaves some out. That table supplies the V and J calls and clone size; D and trimming were determined from the DNA. The sample records approximately 290,000 clones, approximately 90% being singletons. The sample taken for sequencing was peripheral blood. This TCR derives from a man aged 18 to 30 with active or convalescent COVID-19.

This CDR3 reads CASSLAGGGNEQFF. In DNA, the CDR3 is TGTGCCAGCAGCTTAGCGGGCGGGGGTAATGAGCAGTTCTTC. The chain uses TRBV11-2 and TRBJ2-1; 7 bases match TRBD2. This CDR3 spans 14 amino acids. CDR1 and CDR2 from the germline V gene are SGHAT and FQNNGV. Trimming at V came to 1 base and at J to 7 bases, leaving 4 bases not matched to a gene.